The rows below give T cell receptor beta chains drawn from one sample of a study of blood T cell repertoires in COVID-19. The data were produced by immunoSEQ multiplex PCR, yet TCRdb's version contains in-frame clones alone and is incomplete. The sample holds roughly 150,000 clones; roughly 86% are singletons and the top ten take 2% to 3%. Sequencing input: peripheral blood. The origin of the receptors is a woman aged 80 or older with COVID-19, enrolled during active disease. The CDR3 runs from the conserved cysteine through the conserved F or W. The D gene is left open where the match is weak. The listing skips clone size in some rows; elsewhere it reads once, few, many or a size class.

J	D	V	size	DNA	CDR3
TRBJ2-2	TRBD2	TRBV19	-	TGTGCCAGCAACTTGCCGGGACTAGTGTCCACCGGGGAGCTGTTTTTT	CASNLPGLVSTGELFF
TRBJ2-5	TRBD1	TRBV5-5	-	TGTGCCAGCAGGACGACAGGGCTGGAGACCCAGTACTTC	CASRTTGLETQYF
TRBJ2-7	-	TRBV3-1/TRBV3-2	-	TGTGCCAGCAGCCAAGAAGCTCGGGAGCCTTTTTACGAGCAGTACTTC	CASSQEAREPFYEQYF
TRBJ2-7	TRBD2	TRBV5-1	-	TGCGCCAGCAGCAGCGGGGTCTACGAGCAGTACTTC	CASSSGVYEQYF
TRBJ1-1	-	TRBV11-2	-	TGTGCCAGCAGCTTGGGACGCAGGGGAGGGACTGAAGCTTTCTTT	CASSLGRRGGTEAFF
TRBJ2-2	TRBD1	TRBV10-3	-	TGTGCCATCAGGACAGGGGGCGCAAACACCGGGGAGCTGTTTTTT	CAIRTGGANTGELFF
TRBJ1-1	TRBD1	TRBV19	-	TGTGCCTGCAGGCGGACAGGCGATGGGACTGAAGCTTTCTTT	CACRRTGDGTEAFF
TRBJ2-5	-	TRBV11-1	-	TGTGCCAGCAGCGTAGGGGGAGCCGGGCAGACCCAGTACTTC	CASSVGGAGQTQYF
TRBJ2-5	-	TRBV2	-	TGTGCCAGCAGTGAGAGTGGGCACCAAGAGACCCAGTACTTC	CASSESGHQETQYF
TRBJ1-5	-	TRBV7-9	-	TGTGCCAGCAGCCCGGACAGATTAAATCAGCCCCAGCATTTT	CASSPDRLNQPQHF
TRBJ1-2	TRBD1	TRBV4-2	-	TGTGCCAGCAGCCTGAGACAGGGTAGTGACTATGGCTACACCTTC	CASSLRQGSDYGYTF
TRBJ1-2	-	TRBV5-8	-	TGTGCCAGCAGCCGAAGGACTGACATCTATGGCTACACCTTC	CASSRRTDIYGYTF
TRBJ2-5	TRBD2	TRBV7-7	-	TGTGCCAGCAGCGCAACGGGACTAGGCCAAGAGACCCAGTACTTC	CASSATGLGQETQYF
TRBJ2-1	-	TRBV21-1	-	TGTGCCAGCAGCGACTACAGGGGCGAGGGAAACAATGAGCAGTTCTTC	CASSDYRGEGNNEQFF
TRBJ2-3	TRBD1	TRBV5-1	-	TGCGCCAGCAGCCACGGACAGGGGATTACAGATACGCAGTATTTT	CASSHGQGITDTQYF
TRBJ2-1	-	TRBV7-6	-	TGTGCCAGCAGCATAACGCTAGCGACCCAATACAATGAGCAGTTCTTC	CASSITLATQYNEQFF
TRBJ1-6	-	TRBV28	-	TGTGCCAGCAGTCTCCCCTATAATTCACCCCTCCACTTT	CASSLPYNSPLHF
TRBJ2-2	TRBD1	TRBV11-2	-	TGTGCCAGCAGAACCGGGACAGGGGCATCCGGGGAGCTGTTTTTT	CASRTGTGASGELFF
TRBJ2-7	TRBD1	TRBV29-1	-	TGCAGCGTTACAGGGGTCGATACTACCCAGTACTTC	CSVTGVDTTQYF
TRBJ1-4	-	TRBV4-3	-	TGCGCCAGCAGCCAAGATCCCCAGGTCGAAAAACTGTTTTTT	CASSQDPQVEKLFF
TRBJ1-1	-	TRBV28	-	TGTGCCAGTGGCTTTGGGGCGGAGAACACTGAAGCTTTCTTT	CASGFGAENTEAFF
TRBJ2-7	TRBD2	TRBV6-5	once	TGTGCCAGCCGAATCACCGGGACTAGCGGATACGAGCAGTACTTC	CASRITGTSGYEQYF
TRBJ1-1	-	TRBV7-2	many	TGTGCCAGCAGCCAGGGCAGGAACACTGAAGCTTTCTTT	CASSQGRNTEAFF
TRBJ2-2	TRBD1	TRBV6-4	-	TGTGCCAGCAGCGAACAACCGGGACAGGTCACCGGGGAGCTGTTTTTT	CASSEQPGQVTGELFF
TRBJ2-7	-	TRBV20-1	few	TGCAGTGCTAGTTTATTCGGGGTCCACGAGCAGTACTTC	CSASLFGVHEQYF
TRBJ2-1	TRBD2	TRBV6-1	-	TGTGCCAGCAGTGACCCGCGCGGGGGGTCCCGGAATGAGCAGTTCTTC	CASSDPRGGSRNEQFF
TRBJ2-5	-	TRBV28	-	TGTGCCAGCAGTTTATCCCTCGGGGTAGGAGAGACCCAGTACTTC	CASSLSLGVGETQYF
TRBJ2-7	TRBD2	TRBV7-9	-	TGTGCCAGCAGCTTGGGAGCGGGATACGAGCAGTACTTC	CASSLGAGYEQYF
TRBJ1-1	-	TRBV29-1	-	TGCAGCGTTGAACGGGGGACGAACACTGAAGCTTTCTTT	CSVERGTNTEAFF
TRBJ2-7	TRBD2	TRBV27	-	TGTGCCAGCAGTTTATCTAGCGGGGGTTCCTACGAGCAGTACTTC	CASSLSSGGSYEQYF
TRBJ2-2	-	TRBV3-1/TRBV3-2	-	TGTGCCAGCAGCCCTCGTGGGTCTCAGGACGGGGAGCTGTTTTTT	CASSPRGSQDGELFF
TRBJ1-5	-	TRBV2	-	TGTGCCAGCAGTCGGACAGCTCAGCCCCAGCATTTT	CASSRTAQPQHF
TRBJ2-3	-	TRBV7-6	-	TGTGCCAGCAGCTTAGCGAGGGCCTCCACAGATACGCAGTATTTT	CASSLARASTDTQYF
TRBJ2-5	-	TRBV4-3	-	TGCGCCAGCAGCCAAGAGGCCAGGGGACCGGAGACCCAGTACTTC	CASSQEARGPETQYF
TRBJ2-5	-	TRBV29-1	-	TGCAGCGTGGGCTGGGGGCACCAAGAGACCCAGTACTTC	CSVGWGHQETQYF
TRBJ1-5	TRBD1	TRBV4-3	-	TGCGCCAGCAGCCAAGATAGTGCAGGGGGCTCGGGGCAGCCCCAGCATTTT	CASSQDSAGGSGQPQHF
TRBJ1-4	-	TRBV15	-	TGTGCCACCAGCAGAGATTGGACAAGTAATGAAAAACTGTTTTTT	CATSRDWTSNEKLFF
TRBJ2-2	TRBD2	TRBV2	-	TGTGCCAGCAGTGTTGAGGGAGCGGGAAACACCGGGGAGCTGTTTTTT	CASSVEGAGNTGELFF
TRBJ1-5	TRBD1	TRBV28	-	TGTGCCAGCAGTTCACTGACCAGGCTCGGGACAGGTCTCGGGGTGGGTCAGCCCCAGCATTTT	CASSSLTRLGTGLGVGQPQHF
TRBJ2-3	TRBD2	TRBV4-3	-	TGCGCCAGCAGCCGGGGCGGGAGGGGGGCTTATCCAGATACGCAGTATTTT	CASSRGGRGAYPDTQYF
TRBJ1-2	-	TRBV19	once	TGTGCCAGTAGTGTGACGGGGAATAACTATGGCTACACCTTC	CASSVTGNNYGYTF
TRBJ1-2	TRBD1	TRBV18	once	TGTGCCAGCTCAACAGGACAGGGGGGCTATGGCTACACCTTC	CASSTGQGGYGYTF
TRBJ2-3	-	TRBV19	-	TGTGCCAGTAGTTTTCGACAGACAGATACGCAGTATTTT	CASSFRQTDTQYF
TRBJ2-1	TRBD1	TRBV19	-	TGTGCCAGTAGTAGCACCACAGGGGCCATAAGTTACAATGAGCAGTTCTTC	CASSSTTGAISYNEQFF
TRBJ2-7	-	TRBV27	-	TGTGCCAGCAGAAAGGACTACGATTTAACCTACGAGCAGTACTTC	CASRKDYDLTYEQYF
TRBJ2-5	TRBD2	TRBV27	-	TGTGCCAGCAGTATGCTAGCGGGAGCATTTATCGGCACCCAGTACTTC	CASSMLAGAFIGTQYF
TRBJ2-5	-	TRBV28	-	TGTGCCAGCAGTTTAGATCAAAGGGGACAAGAGACCCAGTACTTC	CASSLDQRGQETQYF
TRBJ1-1	TRBD1	TRBV6-2/TRBV6-3	-	TGTGCCAGCAGTTACGATCGACAGGGCCGCCCAAACACTGAAGCTTTCTTT	CASSYDRQGRPNTEAFF
TRBJ1-5	-	TRBV15	-	TGTGCCACCAGCACTACTGGTCGCAATCAGCCCCAGCATTTT	CATSTTGRNQPQHF